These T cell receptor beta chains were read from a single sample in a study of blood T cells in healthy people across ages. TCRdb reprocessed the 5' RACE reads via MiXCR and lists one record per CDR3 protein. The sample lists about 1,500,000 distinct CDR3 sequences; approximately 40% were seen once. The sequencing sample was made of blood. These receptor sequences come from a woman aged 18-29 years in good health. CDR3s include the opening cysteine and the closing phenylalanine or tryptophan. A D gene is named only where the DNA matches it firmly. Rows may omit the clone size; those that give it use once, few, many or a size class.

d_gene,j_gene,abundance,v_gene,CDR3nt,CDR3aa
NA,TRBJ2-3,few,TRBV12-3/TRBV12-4,TGTGCCAGCAGTTTCGGGCTAGCGCCTTACCGTACGCAGTATTTT,CASSFGLAPYRTQYF
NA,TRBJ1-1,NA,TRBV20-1,TGCAGTGCCACTCGCCTGGGAGGGATGAACACTGAAGCTTTCTTT,CSATRLGGMNTEAFF
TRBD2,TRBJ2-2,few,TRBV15,TGTGCCACCAGCAGAGGGGAGGGGAACACCGGGGAGCTGTTTTTT,CATSRGEGNTGELFF
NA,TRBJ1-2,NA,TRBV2,TGTGCCAGCCAGAGGGACGCTTTCAGCACCTTC,CASQRDAFSTF
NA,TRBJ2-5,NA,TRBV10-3,TGTGCCATCAGCTGGGAGGGGGCCAAACAAGAGACCCAGTACTTC,CAISWEGAKQETQYF
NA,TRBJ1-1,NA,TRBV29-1,TGCAGCGTCAGGGGTCTTACTGAAGCTTTCTTT,CSVRGLTEAFF
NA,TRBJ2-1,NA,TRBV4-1,TGCGCCAGCAGCCAAGATGCAGGGGTCAATGGGCAGTTCTTC,CASSQDAGVNGQFF
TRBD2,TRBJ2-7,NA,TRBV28,TGTGCCAGCAGCTCCCCTGGGAGCGGGGGGTACAACTACTACGAGCAGTACTTC,CASSSPGSGGYNYYEQYF
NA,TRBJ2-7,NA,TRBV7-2,TGTGCCAGCAGCCCAAGGCTACACAATGAGCAGTACTTC,CASSPRLHNEQYF
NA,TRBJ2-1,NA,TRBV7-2,TGTGCCAGCAGCTTAGGTGGGCTAGCAGGGATAGTAGGGCAGTTCTTC,CASSLGGLAGIVGQFF
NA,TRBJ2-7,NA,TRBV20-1,TGCAGTGCTAGAGGGACTTCCTACGAGCAGTACTTC,CSARGTSYEQYF
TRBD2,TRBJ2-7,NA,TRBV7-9,TGTGCCAGCAGCTTAGGGGGGAGGGTCGTCTACGAGCAGTACTTC,CASSLGGRVVYEQYF
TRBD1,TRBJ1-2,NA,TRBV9,TGTGCCAGCAGCGTCCAATTCGGGACAGCCGAGGGCTACACCTTC,CASSVQFGTAEGYTF
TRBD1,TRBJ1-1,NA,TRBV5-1,TGCGCCAGCAGCGGAGATATAAGGGGGCTGAAGACTGAAGCTTTCTTT,CASSGDIRGLKTEAFF
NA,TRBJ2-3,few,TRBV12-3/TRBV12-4,TGTGCCAGCAGTTTTTTGTCTCCCTCTCGGACAGATACGCAGTATTTT,CASSFLSPSRTDTQYF
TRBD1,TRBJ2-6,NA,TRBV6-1,TGTGCCAGCAGTCGTGGGACAGTTCCTTCCGGGGCCAACGTCCTGACTTTC,CASSRGTVPSGANVLTF
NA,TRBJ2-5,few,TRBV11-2,TGTGCCAGCAGCTTAGTGTGGGGATTCCAAGAGACCCAGTACTTC,CASSLVWGFQETQYF
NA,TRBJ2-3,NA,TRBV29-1,TGCAGCGCTAGAGCTATCATCGCTATCACAGATACGCAGTATTTT,CSARAIIAITDTQYF
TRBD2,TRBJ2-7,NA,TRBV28,TGTGCCAGCAGTAAACGGACTAGCGGCCTTGGCGAGCAGTACTTC,CASSKRTSGLGEQYF
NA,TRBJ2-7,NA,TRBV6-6,TGTGCCAGCAGGCTTGAGGGCTCCTACGAGCAGTACTTC,CASRLEGSYEQYF
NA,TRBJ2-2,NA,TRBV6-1,TGTGCCAGCAGTGAACCGGGGGCGTCCACCGGGGAGCTGTTTTTT,CASSEPGASTGELFF
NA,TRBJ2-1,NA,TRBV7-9,TGTGCCAGCAGCTTAGAACTAGTATTGGGTTCCTACAATGAGCAGTTCTTC,CASSLELVLGSYNEQFF
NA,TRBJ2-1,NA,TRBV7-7,TGTGCCAGCAGCTTAGTGCCCATGAATGAGCAGTTCTTC,CASSLVPMNEQFF
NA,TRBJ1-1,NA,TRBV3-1,TGTGCCAGCAGCCAAGTCGCCGCCGGCGCCGGAGCTTTCTTT,CASSQVAAGAGAFF
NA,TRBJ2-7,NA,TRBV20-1,TGCAGTGCCCGACTGAGTGGGGGGGGCCGATACGAGCAGTACTTC,CSARLSGGGRYEQYF
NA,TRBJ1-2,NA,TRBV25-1,TGTGCCAGCAGTGCGAGACAGGACTATGGCTACACCTTC,CASSARQDYGYTF
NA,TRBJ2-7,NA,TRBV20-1,TGCAGTGCTCGACCGCTCGGGGGAAATGTCTACGAGCAGTACTTC,CSARPLGGNVYEQYF
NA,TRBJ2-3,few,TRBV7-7,TGTGCCAGCAGCCGAGGGACTGGCGCGCAGTATTTT,CASSRGTGAQYF
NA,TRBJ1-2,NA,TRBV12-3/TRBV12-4,TGTGCCAGCAGTGCCTCCCCGATCAGGGGCTACACCTTC,CASSASPIRGYTF
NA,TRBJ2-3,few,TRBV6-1,TGTGCCAGCAGCGCTCGGGGACCTGTTGGGGTATTGGACCAGTCAGATACGCAGTATTTT,CASSARGPVGVLDQSDTQYF
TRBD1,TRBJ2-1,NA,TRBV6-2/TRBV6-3,TGTGCCATCGCGGGACAGGGCGTATACGAGCAGTTCTTC,CAIAGQGVYEQFF
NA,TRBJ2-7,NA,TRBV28,TGTGCCAGCACCAAGGGTCCTTACGAGCAGTACTTC,CASTKGPYEQYF
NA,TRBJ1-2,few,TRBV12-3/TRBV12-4,TGTGCCAGCAGGCCGGACAGCATCTATGGCTACACCTTC,CASRPDSIYGYTF
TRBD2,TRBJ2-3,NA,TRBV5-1,TGCGCCAGCAGCTTGCGGGGGGGCTTACGAACAGATACGCAGTATTTT,CASSLRGGLRTDTQYF
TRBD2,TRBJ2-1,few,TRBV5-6,TGTGCCAGCAGCTTCCTAGCGGGAGTTAATGAGCAGTTCTTC,CASSFLAGVNEQFF
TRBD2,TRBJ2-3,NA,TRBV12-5,TGTGCTAGTGGTCCCGGACTAGCTTCAGATACGCAGTATTTT,CASGPGLASDTQYF
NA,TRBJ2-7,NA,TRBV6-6,TGTGCCAGCAGTTACTCGGGGAGGCCCTCCTACAATGAGCAGTACTTC,CASSYSGRPSYNEQYF
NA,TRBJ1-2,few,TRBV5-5,TGTGCCAGCAGCCCCCCCGACCAAAAGACAGGCTATGGCTACACCTTC,CASSPPDQKTGYGYTF
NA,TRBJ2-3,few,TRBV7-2,TGTGCCAGCAGCTTAGCCCGGGTCCCGGGCACAGATACGCAGTATTTT,CASSLARVPGTDTQYF
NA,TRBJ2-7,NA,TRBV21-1,TGTGCCAGCAGCAAAGAAGACGGGACTAGCTCCTACGAGCAGTACTTC,CASSKEDGTSSYEQYF